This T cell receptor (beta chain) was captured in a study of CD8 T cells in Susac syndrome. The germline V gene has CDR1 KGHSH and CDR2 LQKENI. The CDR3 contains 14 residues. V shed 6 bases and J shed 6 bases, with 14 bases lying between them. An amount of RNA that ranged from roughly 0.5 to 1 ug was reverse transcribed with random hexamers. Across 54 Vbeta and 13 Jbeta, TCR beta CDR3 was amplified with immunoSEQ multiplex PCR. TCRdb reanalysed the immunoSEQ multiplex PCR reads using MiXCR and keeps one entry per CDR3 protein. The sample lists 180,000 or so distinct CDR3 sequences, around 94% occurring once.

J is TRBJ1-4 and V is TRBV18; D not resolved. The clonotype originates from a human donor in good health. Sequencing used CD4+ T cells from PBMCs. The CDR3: CASSFLRKDEKLFF. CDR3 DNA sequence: TGTGCCAGCTCGTTCCTACGTAAGGATGAAAAACTGTTTTTT.